This T cell receptor beta chain was identified during a study of T cell repertoires in cytomegalovirus infection. With 6 bases removed from V and 2 bases from J, the gap between germline ends came to 10 bases. The CDR3 has 13 residues. Germline values: CDR1 MNHEY, CDR2 SMNVEV (reference sequence). Points on this clonotype: Its specificity is unknown.

TCRdb analysed the reads with MiXCR anew, one entry per CDR3 protein. The repertoire holds under 850,000 distinct CDR3 sequences, with 33% as singletons. The TCR originated in a human donor in good health (CMV status not recorded). Some clones in this sample may be carry-over from other donors' samples. Sequencing used cultured PBMCs, obtained from culture after CMV antigen stimulation. The rearrangement links TRBV27 to TRBJ1-1; perhaps TRBD1 as D (5 bases). This CDR3 is CASRGTVNTEAFF. The CDR3, as DNA: TGTGCCAGCAGAGGGACGGTAAACACTGAAGCTTTCTTT.